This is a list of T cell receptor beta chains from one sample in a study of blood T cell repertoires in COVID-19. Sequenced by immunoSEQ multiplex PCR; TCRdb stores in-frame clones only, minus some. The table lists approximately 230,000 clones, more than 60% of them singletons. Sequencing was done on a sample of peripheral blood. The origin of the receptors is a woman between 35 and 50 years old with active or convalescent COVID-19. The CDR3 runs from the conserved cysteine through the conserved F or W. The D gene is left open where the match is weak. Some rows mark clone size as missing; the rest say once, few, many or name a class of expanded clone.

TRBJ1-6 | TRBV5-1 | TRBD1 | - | TGCGCCAGCAGCCCGGGACAGGGGGCGAGATCACCCCTCCACTTT | CASSPGQGARSPLHF
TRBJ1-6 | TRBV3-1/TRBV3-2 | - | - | TGTGCCAGCAGCCAAGGTGTCGGGTCGGGAAATTCACCCCTCCACTTT | CASSQGVGSGNSPLHF
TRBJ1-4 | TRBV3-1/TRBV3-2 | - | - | TGTGCCAGCAGCCCCCAGACAGCGGGGGGCGAAAAACTGTTTTTT | CASSPQTAGGEKLFF
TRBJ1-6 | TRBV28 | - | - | TGTGCCAGCAGTCGCCCCGGACAACCATATAATTCACCCCTCCACTTT | CASSRPGQPYNSPLHF
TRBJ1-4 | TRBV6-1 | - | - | TGTGCCAGCAGTGAAGCGCTCGCGGCGTTTTTT | CASSEALAAFF
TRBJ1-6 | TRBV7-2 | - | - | TGTGCCAGCAGCTTATTCCAGGGCACTAATTCACCCCTCCACTTT | CASSLFQGTNSPLHF
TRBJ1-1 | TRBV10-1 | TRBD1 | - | TGCGCCAGCAGTGCCTATCGGTCAGGGGGCCTGAGGACTGAAGCTTTCTTT | CASSAYRSGGLRTEAFF
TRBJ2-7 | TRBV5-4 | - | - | TGTGCCAGCAGCTACAGGGACCGGGAGCAGTACTTC | CASSYRDREQYF
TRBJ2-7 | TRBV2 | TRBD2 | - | TGTGTAGCGGGGGTATCCTACGAGCAGTACTTC | CVAGVSYEQYF
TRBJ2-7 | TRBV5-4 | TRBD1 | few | TGTGCCAGCAGCCCGCGGGGACAGGGTACCTACGAGCAGTACTTC | CASSPRGQGTYEQYF
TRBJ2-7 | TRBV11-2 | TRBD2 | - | TGTGCCAGCAGCATTATCCGGACTAGCGTTCCCTACGAGCAGTACTTC | CASSIIRTSVPYEQYF
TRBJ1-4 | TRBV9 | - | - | TGTGCCAGCAGTCTAAGCGCAACTAATGAAAAACTGTTTTTT | CASSLSATNEKLFF
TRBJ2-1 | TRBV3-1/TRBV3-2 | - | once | TGTGCCAGCAGCCAAGAGGGGGCTGTTTACAATGAGCAGTTCTTC | CASSQEGAVYNEQFF
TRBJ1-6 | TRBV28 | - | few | TGTGCCAGCAGTTCAGGACAGAACCTCCACTTT | CASSSGQNLHF
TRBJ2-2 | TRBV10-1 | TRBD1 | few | TGCGCCAGCAGTGATCCAGGGGGCACCGGGGAGCTGTTTTTT | CASSDPGGTGELFF
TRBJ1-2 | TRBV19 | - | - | TGTGCCAGTACCCGACAGCAGAGCAACATCTATGGCTACACCTTC | CASTRQQSNIYGYTF